Below are 16 T cell receptor beta chains sequenced from a single sample in a study of blood T cell repertoires in COVID-19 (dated by TCRdb to about 2020). Library method: the immunoSEQ multiplex PCR assay. TCRdb retrieved this table from immuneACCESS and kept in-frame rearrangements only. Not all clones are present; in checked studies, unresolved V genes account for under half, and no reason is known for the remainder. In all, the sample holds about 160,000 clones, and approximately 87% of those were seen once. The ten largest clones capture about a tenth of the sample. Material: peripheral blood. These receptors all stem from a woman aged 70 to 79 with COVID-19, enrolled during active disease.

This clone was picked up a small number of times. This sample also contains other DNA sequences that code for the same CDR3. The chain couples TRBV18 to TRBJ1-2; 8 bases map to TRBD1. Per germline, CDR1 KGHSH and CDR2 LQKENI. Trimming cost V 3 bases and J 4 bases; bases outside gene matches: 1. The CDR3 has 13 amino acids. The CDR3 nucleotides read TGTGCCAGCTCACCTGACAGGGGCTATGGCTACACCTTC. Its protein is CASSPDRGYGYTF. The full variable domain, rest sourced from reference TRBV18 and TRBJ1-2, is NAGVMQNPRHLVRRRGQEARLRCSPMKGHSHVYWYRQLPEEGLKFMVYLQKENIIDESGMPKERFSAEFPKEGPSILRIQQVVRGDSAAYFCASSPDRGYGYTFGSGTRLTVV.

V and J are TRBV24-1 and TRBJ2-1, with D perhaps TRBD1 (5 bases). This CDR3 comprises 14 residues. The germline V gene has CDR1 KGHDR and CDR2 SFDVKD. V was trimmed by 2 bases and J by 5 bases, leaving 9 bases between them. CDR3 protein: CATSDYRSNNEQFF. The CDR3 DNA follows: TGTGCCACCAGTGATTACAGGAGCAACAATGAGCAGTTCTTC.

This chain uses TRBV5-4 with TRBJ1-1; TRBD1 matches at 7 bases. J was trimmed by 4 bases and V by 5 bases; bases with no gene match: 8. Germline CDR1 SGHNT, CDR2 YYREEE (reference sequence). This CDR3 is built from 14 residues. CDR3 in DNA: TGTGCCAGCAGTAAAGCAGGGGGGACCACTGAAGCTTTCTTT. This sequence encodes CASSKAGGTTEAFF. Together with reference TRBV5-4 and TRBJ1-1, the CDR3 gives the full variable domain: ETGVTQSPTHLIKTRGQQVTLRCSSQSGHNTVSWYQQALGQGPQFIFQYYREEENGRGNFPPRFSGLQFPNYSSELNVNALELDDSALYLCASSKAGGTTEAFFGQGTRLTVV.

This sequence joins TRBV28 and TRBJ1-5; D may be TRBD1 (6 bases). V was cut by 7 bases and J by 4 bases, with 11 bases left in between. The CDR3 covers 13 residues. CDR1 and CDR2 from the germline V gene are MDHEN and SYDVKM. The CDR3: CASTGQKNQPQHF. DNA for the CDR3: TGTGCCAGCACAGGACAGAAGAATCAGCCCCAGCATTTT.

The rearrangement uses TRBV7-8 and TRBJ1-2; 10 nucleotides line up with TRBD1. This CDR3 contains 14 residues. V trimming: 5 bases; J trimming: 4 bases; junction bases outside the gene matches: 4. The germline V gene encodes CDR1 SGHVS and CDR2 FQNEAQ. Here the CDR3 reads CASSDRDRGYGYTF. The CDR3 DNA reads TGTGCCAGCAGCGATAGGGACAGGGGCTATGGCTACACCTTC. The variable domain in full, completed from reference TRBV7-8 and TRBJ1-2, reads GAGVSQSPRYKVAKRGQDVALRCDPISGHVSLFWYQQALGQGPEFLTYFQNEAQLDKSGLPSDRFFAERPEGSVSTLKIQRTQQEDSAVYLCASSDRDRGYGYTFGSGTRLTVV.

About this clone itself: Compared with germline, one end of the junction differs, possibly owing to a read error. The CDR3 loop is CASSPPLLAGPRQF. The CDR3 nucleotides read TGTGCCAGCTCACCGCCTCTACTAGCGGGGCCCCGGCAATTC. V and J are TRBV18 and TRBJ2-7; 10 bases are a match to TRBD2. Germline-derived CDR1 and CDR2 are KGHSH and LQKENI. The CDR3 runs 14 residues.

The chain carries TRBV5-1 and TRBJ1-4; D may be TRBD1 (6 bases). From germline, CDR1 is SGHRS and CDR2 YFSETQ. This CDR3 contains 15 residues. V lost 1 base, J lost 5 bases, and 12 bases lay in between. CDR3 coding DNA: TGCGCCAGCAGCTTGCAGGGGAACCCGAATGAAAAACTGTTTTTT. Its protein product is CASSLQGNPNEKLFF.

This chain uses TRBV5-1 with TRBJ2-1, with 9 nucleotides matching TRBD2. Germline CDR1 reads SGHRS; CDR2 reads YFSETQ. The CDR3 is 16 residues long. Trimming took 4 bases from V and 6 from J; bases not matched to a gene: 11. The DNA of the CDR3 is TGCGCCAGCAGCCTGGGATTGATGCGGGGGGGCAATGAGCAGTTCTTC. Translating it yields CASSLGLMRGGNEQFF.

V usage is TRBV5-1 and J usage is TRBJ2-7; TRBD2 matches at 7 bases. From germline, CDR1 is SGHRS and CDR2 YFSETQ. The CDR3 is made up of 14 amino acids. V trimming: 4 bases; J trimming: 3 bases; junction bases outside the gene matches: 7. CDR3 bases: TGCGCCAGCAGCCCGGGGGGACGAAACTACGAGCAGTACTTC. Amino acid sequence: CASSPGGRNYEQYF. The entire variable domain, with the rest obtained from reference TRBV5-1 and TRBJ2-7, is as follows: KAGVTQTPRYLIKTRGQQVTLSCSPISGHRSVSWYQQTPGQGLQFLFEYFSETQRNKGNFPGRFSGRQFSNSRSEMNVSTLELGDSALYLCASSPGGRNYEQYFGPGTRLTVT.

The chain uses TRBV3-1 (or the pseudogene TRBV3-2) and TRBJ1-6; perhaps TRBD1 as D (5 bases). The germline V gene encodes CDR1 LGHDT and CDR2 YNNKEL (reference sequence). This CDR3 spans 17 amino acids. V lost 1 base and J 4 bases, leaving 14 bases between the germline ends. Written as DNA, the CDR3 is TGTGCCAGCAGCCAAGGGGGGAGGGTCGGTTATAATTCACCCCTCCACTTT. Protein sequence: CASSQGGRVGYNSPLHF.

The chain joins TRBV18 to TRBJ2-3, with 7 bases aligning to TRBD1. The germline gives CDR1 KGHSH, CDR2 LQKENI. The CDR3 sequence is 14 residues long. V was clipped by 4 bases and J by 4 bases; unmatched bases: 5. This CDR3 is CASSRATGSDTQYF. The CDR3 region has the DNA TGTGCCAGCTCACGTGCGACAGGGTCAGATACGCAGTATTTT.

The J gene is TRBJ1-6, the V gene TRBV6-7, with 9 positions matching TRBD1. TRBV6-7 qualifies as an ORF whose function is uncertain. Trimming cost V 0 bases and J 0 bases; bases outside gene matches: 18. This CDR3 region has 23 residues. In DNA form, the CDR3 reads TGTGCCAGCAGTTACTCTCGGCGGGGACAGGGTTCGGTAGGAGGCTCCTATAATTCACCCCTCCACTTT. This gives the protein CASSYSRRGQGSVGGSYNSPLHF.

The rearrangement links TRBV2 to TRBJ1-5; 12 bases fit TRBD1. Looked up from germline, CDR1 is SNHLY and CDR2 is FYNNEI. The CDR3 runs to 15 residues. V trimming: 8 bases; J trimming: 6 bases; junction bases outside the gene matches: 8. The DNA for the CDR3 is TGTGCCAGCGCCCTGGGACAGGGGGCAGGTCAGCCCCAGCATTTT. This translates into CASALGQGAGQPQHF.

The chain joins TRBV19 to TRBJ1-5; tentatively, D is TRBD1 (6 bases). Trimming took off 2 bases at V and 3 bases at J, with 11 bases between the two ends. There are 15 residues in the CDR3. Germline V lookup: CDR1 LNHDA, CDR2 SQIVND (reference sequence). DNA for the CDR3: TGTGCCAGTAGTATAACAGGGATGAACAATCAGCCCCAGCATTTT. This sequence encodes CASSITGMNNQPQHF.

The gene calls are TRBV9 and TRBJ2-1; no clear D gene. Per germline, CDR1 SGDLS and CDR2 YYNGEE. The CDR3 runs to 11 residues. Trimming stripped 2 bases from V and 8 bases from J, with 5 bases between. CDR3 sequence (DNA): TGTGCCAGCAGCGTGTATGATGAGCAGTTCTTC. Amino acid sequence: CASSVYDEQFF.

The chain joins TRBV7-2 to TRBJ2-2; D perhaps matches TRBD2 (6 bases). The V and J ends lost 3 bases and 2 bases respectively, with 10 bases between them. The V gene's germline CDR1 is SGHTA and CDR2 FQGNSA. The CDR3 extends over 15 amino acids. The CDR3 nucleotides read TGTGCCAGCAGCTTTTCCGGACTAAACACCGGGGAGCTGTTTTTT. Residues: CASSFSGLNTGELFF.